These 4 T cell receptor beta chains were all obtained from the same sample, sequenced in a study of cytomegalovirus exposure and HLA in healthy donors. PCR employed 60 Vbeta and 13 Jbeta primers. Only in-frame clones appear in the TCRdb table, and some are missing; sequencing was by immunoSEQ multiplex PCR. Of approximately 74,000 clones listed, over 70% are singletons. What was sequenced was PBMCs. Receptor source: a woman in her thirties or forties in good health and CMV-seronegative.

The chain uses TRBV6-5 and TRBJ1-2; D is unclear. Germline assignment: CDR1 MNHEY and CDR2 SVGAGI. Trimming took 5 bases from V and 8 from J, leaving 15 bases between them. The CDR3 is 13 amino acids. The CDR3 sequence is CASSAVQKQGYTF. The CDR3 region has the DNA TGTGCCAGCAGTGCGGTCCAGAAGCAGGGCTACACCTTC.

The rearrangement uses TRBV9 and TRBJ2-1; a weak D match, TRBD1 (6 bases). In germline, CDR1 is SGDLS, CDR2 YYNGEE. The CDR3 contains 15 residues. Trimming stripped 4 bases from V and 1 base from J, with 12 bases between. CDR3 in amino acids: CASSPRTVSYNEQFF. The CDR3 DNA reads as TGTGCCAGCAGCCCTCGGACAGTTTCCTACAATGAGCAGTTCTTC. Variable domain in full (rest from reference TRBV9 and TRBJ2-1): DSGVTQTPKHLITATGQRVTLRCSPRSGDLSVYWYQQSLDQGLQFLIQYYNGEERAKGNILERFSAQQFPDLHSELNLSSLELGDSALYFCASSPRTVSYNEQFFGPGTRLTVL.

V is TRBV6-5 and J is TRBJ2-1; 7 bases fit TRBD1. V lost 5 bases, J lost 7 bases, and 8 bases stayed unmatched. Germline lookup yields CDR1 MNHEY and CDR2 SVGAGI. This CDR3 is built from 14 residues. The CDR3 nucleotides are TGTGCCAGCAGTCGAGCAGGGGGTAGGAATGAGCAGTTCTTC. Translation gives CASSRAGGRNEQFF.

The genes are TRBV5-6 and TRBJ1-5, with D perhaps matching TRBD1 (5 bases). The CDR3 runs to 16 residues. Trimming shortened V by 1 base and J by 1 base, and 12 bases separated the two germline ends. Germline V gene lookup returns CDR1 SGHDT and CDR2 YYEEEE. As DNA, the CDR3 is TGTGCCAGCAGCTTGCGGGGGAAAGGCAGCAATCAGCCCCAGCATTTT. Amino acids: CASSLRGKGSNQPQHF.